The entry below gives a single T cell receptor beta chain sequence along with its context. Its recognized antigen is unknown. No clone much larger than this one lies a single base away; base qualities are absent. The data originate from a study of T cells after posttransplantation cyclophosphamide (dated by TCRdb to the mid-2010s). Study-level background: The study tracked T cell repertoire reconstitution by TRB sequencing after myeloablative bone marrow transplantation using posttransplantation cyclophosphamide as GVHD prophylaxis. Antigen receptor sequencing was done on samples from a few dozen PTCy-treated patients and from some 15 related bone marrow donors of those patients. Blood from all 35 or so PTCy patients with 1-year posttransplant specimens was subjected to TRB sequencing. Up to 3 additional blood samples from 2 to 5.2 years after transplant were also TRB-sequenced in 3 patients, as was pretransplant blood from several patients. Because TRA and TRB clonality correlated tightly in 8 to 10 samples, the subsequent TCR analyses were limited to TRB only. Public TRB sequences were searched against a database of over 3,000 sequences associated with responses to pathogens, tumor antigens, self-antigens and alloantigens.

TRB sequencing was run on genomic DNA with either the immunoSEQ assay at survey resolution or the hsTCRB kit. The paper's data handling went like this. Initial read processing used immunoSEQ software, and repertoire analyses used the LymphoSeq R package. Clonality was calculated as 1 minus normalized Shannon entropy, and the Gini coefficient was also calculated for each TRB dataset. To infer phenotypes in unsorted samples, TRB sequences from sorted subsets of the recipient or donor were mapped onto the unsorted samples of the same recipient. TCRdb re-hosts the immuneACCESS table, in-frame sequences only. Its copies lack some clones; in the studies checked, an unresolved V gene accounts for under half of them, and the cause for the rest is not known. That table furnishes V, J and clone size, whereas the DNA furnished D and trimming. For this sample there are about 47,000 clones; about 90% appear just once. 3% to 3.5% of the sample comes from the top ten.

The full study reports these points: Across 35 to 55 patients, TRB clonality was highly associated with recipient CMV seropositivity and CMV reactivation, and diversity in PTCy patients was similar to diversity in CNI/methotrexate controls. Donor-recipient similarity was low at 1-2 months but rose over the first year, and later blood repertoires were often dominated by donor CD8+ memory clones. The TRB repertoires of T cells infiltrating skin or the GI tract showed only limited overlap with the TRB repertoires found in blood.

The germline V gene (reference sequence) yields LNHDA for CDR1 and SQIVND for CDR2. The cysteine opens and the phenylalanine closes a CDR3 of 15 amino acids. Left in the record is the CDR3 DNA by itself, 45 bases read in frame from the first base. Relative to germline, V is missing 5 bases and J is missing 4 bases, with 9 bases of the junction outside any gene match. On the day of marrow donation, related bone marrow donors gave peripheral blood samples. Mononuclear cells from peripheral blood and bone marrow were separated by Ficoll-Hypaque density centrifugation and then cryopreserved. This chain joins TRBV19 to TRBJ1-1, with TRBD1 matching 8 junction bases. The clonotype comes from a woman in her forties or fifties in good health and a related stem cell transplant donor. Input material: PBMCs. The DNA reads TGTGCCAGTAGTCGTTACCAGGGGGCCCTCACTGAAGCTTTCTTT. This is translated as CASSRYQGALTEAFF.